This T cell receptor (beta chain) was profiled in a study of human T cells and chemical hapten exposure. Sample time point: healthy volunteer bleed at 6 weeks. Total RNA was isolated from unfractionated whole blood. This CDR3 comprises 15 residues. Trimming cost V 4 bases and J 4 bases; bases outside gene matches: 5. This clonotype showed up many times. Using its own MiXCR run on the RACE reads, TCRdb lists one record per CDR3 protein. This sample has approximately 34,000 distinct CDR3 sequences, with roughly 5.5% found just once. Source material: whole blood. The TCR originated in a human donor in good health. Some clones in this sample may be carry-over from other donors' samples. This rearrangement joins TRBV12-3 or TRBV12-4 to TRBJ1-2, with TRBD1 identical over 11 bases. CDR3 coding DNA: TGTGCCAGCAGTTCACCGGGACAGGGGGTCTATGGCTACACCTTC. Its protein is CASSSPGQGVYGYTF.